The 14 T cell receptor beta chains below come from one sample, sequenced in a study of tumor T cells in aggressive B-cell lymphoma. Profiled with immunoSEQ multiplex PCR; TCRdb holds only in-frame clones, not every one. The sample has more than 2,500 clones; 85% are singletons. What was sequenced was tumor tissue. The receptors derive from an adult with diffuse large B cell lymphoma. Some clones in this sample may be carry-over from other donors' samples.

V is TRBV28 and J is TRBJ1-2; weak D call: TRBD1 (6 bases). The germline gives CDR1 MDHEN, CDR2 SYDVKM. The V end lost 10 bases, the J end lost 4 bases, and 22 bases lay between the germline ends. The CDR3 totals 15 residues. Here the CDR3 DNA reads TGTGCCACATCTATTTGGGCGGAAGGGGGCTATGGCTACACCTTC. Its translation: CATSIWAEGGYGYTF.

The rearrangement uses TRBV14 and TRBJ1-5, with D tentatively TRBD1 (5 bases). Germline loops: CDR1 SGHDN, CDR2 FVKESK. The CDR3 consists of 13 residues. V gave up 0 bases and J gave up 7 bases, with 7 bases separating them. The CDR3 here is CASSQERGQPQHF. DNA for the CDR3: TGTGCCAGCAGCCAAGAGCGGGGCCAGCCCCAGCATTTT.

The chain recombines TRBV6-5 with TRBJ2-1, with TRBD2 identical over 13 bases. Germline CDR1 and CDR2: MNHEY and SVGAGI. CDR3 length equals 15 residues. The V gene end was trimmed by 2 bases and the J gene end by 10 bases; junction bases not matched to a gene: 5. The CDR3 sequence: CASSYGTSGIGEQFF. The DNA for the CDR3 is TGTGCCAGCAGTTACGGGACTAGCGGGATAGGGGAGCAGTTCTTC.

In the case of this clone: Given the absence of the conserved phenylalanine or tryptophan at the CDR3 end, a read error is likely. V is TRBV6-5 and J is TRBJ1-2, with TRBD1 as a possible D gene (5 bases). Germline V gene lookup returns CDR1 MNHEY and CDR2 SVGAGI. V was shortened by 6 bases and J by 8 bases, with 13 bases between the two germline ends. This CDR3 has 12 residues. DNA of the CDR3: TGTGCCAGCAGGGCGGGGGTTTGGGGCTACACCCTC. Protein product: CASRAGVWGYTL.

The genes are TRBV23-1 and TRBJ1-3; D unclear. TRBV23-1 is recorded as an ORF, its role being uncertain. The CDR3 contains 14 residues. The germline V and J ends were trimmed by 2 bases and 4 bases, with 9 bases remaining between them. Written as DNA, the CDR3 is TGCGCCAGCAGTCAACCACTCTCCGGAAACACCATATATTTT. Its protein is CASSQPLSGNTIYF.

The J gene is TRBJ2-3, the V gene TRBV2; 13 bases match TRBD2. The J segment lost 5 bases and the V segment lost 5 bases, leaving 13 bases of the junction unmatched. CDR3 length: 18 amino acids. The germline V gene encodes CDR1 SNHLY and CDR2 FYNNEI. CDR3 sequence reads: CASSPSPGLAGEGDTQYF. In nucleotides, the CDR3 is TGTGCCAGCAGTCCCTCCCCCGGACTAGCGGGAGAGGGAGATACGCAGTATTTT.

This clone was detected only a few times. The chain is built from TRBV7-9 and TRBJ2-3, with 12 bases matching TRBD2. Trimming took 4 bases from V and 2 from J; bases not matched to a gene: 4. The CDR3 spans 16 residues. Germline V CDR1 and CDR2: SEHNR, FQNEAQ (reference sequence). The CDR3 DNA reads TGTGCCAGCAGCTCGACTAGCGGGGGTTACACAGATACGCAGTATTTT. Encoded protein: CASSSTSGGYTDTQYF.

The chain has TRBV7-6 and TRBJ2-1; 7 bases map to TRBD2. The length of the CDR3 is 13 residues. Germline V gene sequence: CDR1 SGHVS, CDR2 FNYEAQ. Losses at the gene ends were 3 bases for V and 9 bases for J; bases not matched to a gene: 5. CDR3 in amino acids: CASSFNAGAEQFF. CDR3 in DNA: TGTGCCAGCAGCTTTAACGCGGGAGCTGAGCAGTTCTTC.

The chain combines TRBV7-9 with TRBJ2-3, with a weak D call TRBD2 (5 bases). Trimming removed 0 bases from V and 1 base from J, with 8 bases in between. In germline, CDR1 is SEHNR, CDR2 FQNEAQ (reference sequence). There are 15 residues in the CDR3. CDR3 sequence: CASSLALRGTDTQYF. The CDR3 DNA reads as TGTGCCAGCAGCTTAGCGTTGAGGGGCACAGATACGCAGTATTTT.

This clone was counted only a few times. V usage is TRBV11-3 and J usage is TRBJ2-7, with D uncertain. CDR3 length: 13 residues. The germline V gene has CDR1 SGHNT and CDR2 YENEEA. Deletions cut 2 bases from V and 6 bases from J, with 11 bases between. DNA of the CDR3: TGTGCCAGCAGCTTATTGATGGGTAGCGAGCAGTACGTC. Its translation: CASSLLMGSEQYV.

The gene calls are TRBV11-3 and TRBJ2-5; TRBD1 might be the D (6 bases). This CDR3 has 13 amino acids. V was shortened by 3 bases and J by 4 bases, with 9 bases between the two germline ends. CDR1 and CDR2 (germline): SGHNT, YENEEA. CDR3: CASSFQGPETQYF. CDR3 sequence (DNA): TGTGCCAGCAGCTTCCAGGGGCCAGAGACCCAGTACTTC.

The chain recombines TRBV18 with TRBJ1-6, with a possible D match to TRBD1 (5 bases). The CDR3 is made up of 15 amino acids. CDR1 and CDR2 (germline): KGHSH, LQKENI. The ends were cut back, 5 bases at V and 8 bases at J, with 16 bases in the middle. The CDR3 DNA is TGTGCCAGCTCAGCCACGGCTCAGGGCGATTCACCCCTCCACTTT. Its translation: CASSATAQGDSPLHF.

The V gene is TRBV18, the J gene TRBJ1-1, with 9 bases lining up with TRBD1. The germline V gene encodes CDR1 KGHSH and CDR2 LQKENI. The CDR3 covers 16 residues. The ends lost 5 bases at V and 0 bases at J; junction bases unmatched: 7. This CDR3 is CASSSLRQGVNTEAFF. The CDR3 DNA sequence: TGTGCCAGCTCATCTTTAAGACAGGGGGTGAACACTGAAGCTTTCTTT. The full variable domain, rest sourced from reference TRBV18 and TRBJ1-1, is NAGVMQNPRHLVRRRGQEARLRCSPMKGHSHVYWYRQLPEEGLKFMVYLQKENIIDESGMPKERFSAEFPKEGPSILRIQQVVRGDSAAYFCASSSLRQGVNTEAFFGQGTRLTVV.

The chain has TRBV7-2 and TRBJ2-7; 8 positions agree with TRBD2. With 3 bases clipped from V and 2 bases from J, the junction kept 6 bases outside the gene matches. Germline-derived CDR1 and CDR2 are SGHTA and FQGNSA. The length of the CDR3 is 15 residues. CDR3 region: CASSFLSGSAYEQYV. CDR3 DNA sequence: TGTGCCAGCAGCTTTCTCAGCGGGAGTGCCTACGAGCAGTACGTC.